Below are 22 T cell receptor beta chains sequenced from a single sample in a study of Ad26.COV2.S vaccination and SARS-CoV-2 variants. Documented treatment: around 19 received Ad26.COV2.S at low or high dose, single or two shots; about five received placebo; per-sample allocation not given. Repertoires come from day 63 after the first vaccine or placebo injection. The data were produced by immunoSEQ multiplex PCR, yet TCRdb's version contains in-frame clones alone and is incomplete. The repertoire holds roughly 420,000 clones, with approximately 87% as singletons. Sample: peripheral blood, taken in a trial of Ad26.COV2.S vaccine versus placebo. These receptor sequences come from a person aged 18-60 years who received the Ad26.COV2.S COVID-19 vaccine or a placebo.

This chain uses TRBV5-1 with TRBJ1-5, with D perhaps matching TRBD1 (5 bases). Trimming shortened V by 2 bases and J by 1 base, and 10 bases separated the two germline ends. The CDR3 runs 15 residues. Germline V gene sequence: CDR1 SGHRS, CDR2 YFSETQ. CDR3 protein: CASSFGTASNQPQHF. CDR3 coding DNA: TGCGCCAGCAGCTTTGGGACTGCCAGCAATCAGCCCCAGCATTTT.

This chain joins TRBV19 and TRBJ1-2; D not certain. CDR1 is LNHDA and CDR2 is SQIVND in the germline V gene (reference sequence). V was cut by 1 base and J by 2 bases, with 11 bases left in between. The CDR3 totals 15 residues. CDR3 protein: CASSIVLGSNYGYTF. The DNA for the CDR3 is TGTGCCAGTAGTATAGTGCTCGGCAGCAACTATGGCTACACCTTC.

The gene calls are TRBV7-9 and TRBJ1-2, with TRBD1 matching 8 bases. The CDR3 contains 16 residues. V trimming: 0 bases; J trimming: 4 bases; junction bases outside the gene matches: 7. CDR1 and CDR2 (germline): SEHNR, FQNEAQ (reference sequence). CDR3 in amino acids: CASSLAPDRAGYGYTF. Here the CDR3 DNA reads TGTGCCAGCAGCTTAGCCCCGGACAGGGCGGGCTATGGCTACACCTTC.

The chain links TRBV10-3 to TRBJ2-3, with TRBD1 matching 8 bases. Trimming removed 4 bases from V and 1 base from J; junction bases left unmatched: 4. CDR1 is ENHRY, CDR2 SYGVKD, per germline. The CDR3 spans 15 residues. In nucleotides, the CDR3 is TGTGCCATCAGTGGCCAGGGACAGGGCACAGATACGCAGTATTTT. Protein sequence: CAISGQGQGTDTQYF.

The rearrangement uses TRBV28 and TRBJ2-3; D is unresolved. Germline CDR1 reads MDHEN; CDR2 reads SYDVKM. The CDR3 sequence is 13 residues long. V was trimmed by 5 bases and J by 2 bases, leaving 8 bases between them. This chain's CDR3 is CASSKSDTDTQYF. CDR3 DNA sequence: TGTGCCAGCAGTAAGTCGGACACAGATACGCAGTATTTT.

The V call is TRBV4-1, the J call TRBJ1-6, with D perhaps matching TRBD1 (6 bases). The CDR3 has 15 amino acids. Germline values: CDR1 MGHRA, CDR2 YSYEKL. The V end was cut by 0 bases, the J end by 10 bases, with 13 bases between. In DNA, the CDR3 is TGCGCCAGCAGCCAAGAAGGCTCGGGGGCCTCACCCCTCCACTTT. It specifies CASSQEGSGASPLHF.

The gene calls are TRBV6-6 and TRBJ1-1; a possible D gene is TRBD1 (6 bases). V lost 2 bases to trimming and J lost 3 bases, with 10 bases between them. Germline V CDR1 and CDR2: MNHNY, SVGAGI (reference sequence). CDR3 length: 14 residues. Here the CDR3 DNA reads TGTGCCAGCAGTTACGACAGGAGACACACTGAAGCTTTCTTT. It codes for CASSYDRRHTEAFF.

The chain links TRBV5-1 to TRBJ2-1; no clear D gene. Trimming stripped 4 bases from V and 5 bases from J, with 16 bases between. The CDR3 loop spans 15 amino acids. CDR1 is SGHRS and CDR2 is YFSETQ in the germline V gene. The CDR3 DNA is TGCGCCAGCAGCCTAGGCACCGTACAGAACAATGAGCAGTTCTTC. The encoded protein is CASSLGTVQNNEQFF.

The gene calls are TRBV4-2 and TRBJ1-2, with D perhaps TRBD1 (5 bases). Germline assignment: CDR1 LGHNA and CDR2 YNFKEQ. V shed 5 bases and J shed 2 bases, with 15 bases lying between them. The CDR3 is 15 amino acids. DNA of the CDR3: TGTGCCAGCAGCACACAGGTGGGGGAAAACTATGGCTACACCTTC. Its translation: CASSTQVGENYGYTF.

This clone appeared a few times. The V and J genes are TRBV5-4 and TRBJ1-2; D perhaps matches TRBD1 (5 bases). The CDR3 covers 13 residues. V lost 5 bases, J lost 6 bases, and 14 bases lay in between. Germline-derived CDR1 and CDR2 are SGHNT and YYREEE (reference sequence). CDR3 sequence (DNA): TGTGCCAGCAGGCGAACAGGAGGCCATGGCTACACCTTC. Encoded protein: CASRRTGGHGYTF.

This chain connects TRBV19 to TRBJ2-1, with D possibly matching TRBD1 (5 bases). From germline, CDR1 is LNHDA and CDR2 SQIVND (reference sequence). With 6 bases removed from V and 0 bases from J, the gap between germline ends came to 12 bases. The CDR3 length is 15 residues. The CDR3 here is CASSAGKRSYNEQFF. The CDR3 nucleotides are TGTGCCAGTAGCGCAGGGAAACGCTCCTACAATGAGCAGTTCTTC.

V gene TRBV6-5 combines with J gene TRBJ2-5, with TRBD1 as a possible D gene (6 bases). V lost 6 bases and J lost 0, with 14 bases in between. Germline V CDR1 and CDR2: MNHEY, SVGAGI. This CDR3 contains 15 residues. DNA of the CDR3: TGTGCCAGCAGCGAGGACAGATACTACCAAGAGACCCAGTACTTC. Translated, it gives CASSEDRYYQETQYF.

The chain carries TRBV6-5 and TRBJ2-5, with 8 nucleotides matching TRBD1. V shed 6 bases, J shed 3 bases, and the junction held 3 bases outside the gene matches. Germline loops: CDR1 MNHEY, CDR2 SVGAGI. The CDR3 loop spans 13 amino acids. Here the CDR3 DNA reads TGTGCCAGCAGACCGACAGGGGAAGAGACCCAGTACTTC. Translated: CASRPTGEETQYF.

This sequence joins TRBV5-4 and TRBJ1-3; 9 positions match TRBD1. CDR3 size: 16 residues. Germline V gives CDR1 SGHNT, CDR2 YYREEE (reference sequence). V gave up 3 bases and J gave up 0 bases; unmatched junction bases: 4. CDR3 in amino acids: CASSSTGGGSGNTIYF. CDR3 in DNA: TGTGCCAGCAGCTCTACAGGGGGCGGCTCTGGAAACACCATATATTTT.

On this clone: A much larger clone is a single base away; this may be a read error. CDR3 amino acids: CSVVRNTEAFF. The CDR3 DNA reads as TGCAGCGTTGTAAGGAACACTGAAGCTTTCTTT. The J gene is TRBJ1-1, the V gene TRBV29-1; D is unresolved. In germline, CDR1 is SQVTM, CDR2 ANQGSEA. This CDR3 spans 11 amino acids. V was clipped by 4 bases and J by 1 base, with 4 bases between them.

The chain carries TRBV4-2 and TRBJ1-2; D is unclear. CDR1 is LGHNA and CDR2 is YNFKEQ in the germline V gene. V was cut by 2 bases and J by 2 bases, with 6 bases left in between. This CDR3 has 13 residues. The CDR3 DNA follows: TGTGCCAGCAGCCAAATGCTGAACTATGGCTACACCTTC. Its protein product is CASSQMLNYGYTF.

This chain joins TRBV4-1 and TRBJ2-2; TRBD2 is a possible D gene (5 bases). This CDR3 has 16 residues. Germline V gene lookup returns CDR1 MGHRA and CDR2 YSYEKL. V was pared by 0 bases and J by 7 bases, with 15 bases between. CDR3 region: CASSQDRRSLGGELFF. The CDR3 DNA reads as TGCGCCAGCAGCCAAGATCGGAGGTCCTTGGGCGGGGAGCTGTTTTTT.

This clone was seen only a few times. V gene TRBV6-2 or TRBV6-3 combines with J gene TRBJ2-7; TRBD1 matches at 7 bases. Germline values: CDR1 MNHEY, CDR2 SVGEGT. The V and J ends lost 3 bases and 1 base, in that order; junction bases with no gene match: 3. This CDR3 has 14 residues. As DNA, the CDR3 is TGTGCCAGCAGTTATCAGACAGGGTCCTACGAGCAGTACTTC. It translates to CASSYQTGSYEQYF.

This clone was seen a single time. This chain joins TRBV6-5 and TRBJ1-2; no reliable D call. V was clipped by 11 bases and J by 4 bases, with 20 bases between them. The CDR3 is 14 residues long. Germline V gene lookup returns CDR1 MNHEY and CDR2 SVGAGI. The CDR3 sequence is CACNVQLRSYGYTF. The CDR3 DNA is TGTGCCTGCAACGTTCAATTGCGTTCCTATGGCTACACCTTC.

This clone was recorded once. V and J are TRBV19 and TRBJ2-5; D possibly uses TRBD1 or TRBD2 (6 bases each). Germline V CDR1 and CDR2: LNHDA, SQIVND (reference sequence). V was trimmed by 6 bases and J by 10 bases, leaving 15 bases between them. The CDR3 is 12 amino acids. CDR3 in DNA: TGTGCCAGTAGCTCTACCAAGGGGGGCCAGTACTTC. As protein: CASSSTKGGQYF.

The chain employs TRBV19 and TRBJ2-7, with D possibly matching TRBD1 (6 bases). CDR3 size: 15 residues. V lost 4 bases and J 2 bases, leaving 15 bases between the germline ends. CDR1 is LNHDA, CDR2 SQIVND, per germline (reference sequence). CDR3 amino acids: CASSNNRDTAYEQYF. As DNA, the CDR3 is TGTGCCAGTAGTAACAACCGGGACACAGCCTACGAGCAGTACTTC.

V usage is TRBV4-3 and J usage is TRBJ2-3; D gene unclear. Germline V gene lookup returns CDR1 LGHNA and CDR2 YSLEER. V shed 0 bases and J shed 1 base, with 11 bases lying between them. The CDR3 loop spans 16 amino acids. DNA of the CDR3: TGCGCCAGCAGCCAAGATCCTAACAGTGGCACAGATACGCAGTATTTT. Protein: CASSQDPNSGTDTQYF.